Presented here are 7 T cell receptor beta chains from one specimen sequenced in a study of blood T cell repertoires in COVID-19. This table comes from immunoSEQ multiplex PCR, and its TCRdb copy is limited to in-frame clones, with some not included. The sample carries over 200,000 clones, 85% to 90% recorded once. The sample was PBMCs or T cells enriched from blood (not recorded which). The receptors derive from a man between 25 and 39 years old who had recovered from COVID-19.

V and J are TRBV4-1 and TRBJ2-7; 11 bases align to TRBD1. The J segment lost 4 bases and the V segment lost 5 bases, leaving 7 bases of the junction unmatched. This CDR3 has 15 amino acids. Per the germline V gene, CDR1 is MGHRA and CDR2 is YSYEKL. The CDR3 loop reads CASSEPGQGVYEQYF. CDR3 nucleotide sequence: TGCGCCAGCAGCGAACCGGGACAGGGGGTTTACGAGCAGTACTTC.

This chain links TRBV30 with TRBJ2-7; the match to TRBD1 covers 8 bases. CDR3 length: 14 amino acids. Germline V gene data show CDR1 as GTSNPN and CDR2 as SVGIG (reference sequence). Trimming cost V 4 bases and J 3 bases; bases outside gene matches: 8. The CDR3 region has the DNA TGTGCCTGGAAAATGACAGGGGCCCACTACGAGCAGTACTTC. Protein: CAWKMTGAHYEQYF.

The chain carries TRBV4-3 and TRBJ1-2; TRBD1 is a possible D gene (6 bases). In germline, CDR1 is LGHNA, CDR2 YSLEER. V was shortened by 2 bases and J by 4 bases, with 14 bases between the two germline ends. The CDR3 extends over 15 amino acids. CDR3 sequence reads: CASSQRRTAAYGYTF. The CDR3 nucleotides are TGCGCCAGCAGCCAACGTCGGACAGCCGCCTATGGCTACACCTTC.

V usage is TRBV2 and J usage is TRBJ2-7; 7 positions match TRBD1. The CDR3 is 13 amino acids. Trimming at V came to 4 bases and at J to 2 bases, leaving 2 bases not matched to a gene. Germline V gene sequence: CDR1 SNHLY, CDR2 FYNNEI. The CDR3 spells CASSGDRTYEQYF. The DNA for the CDR3 is TGTGCCAGCAGTGGGGACAGAACCTACGAGCAGTACTTC.

This rearrangement joins TRBV11-2 to TRBJ2-7; TRBD2 matches 13 bases. The CDR3 covers 14 residues. V lost 7 bases and J lost 7; bases outside the gene matches: 7. From germline, CDR1 is SGHAT and CDR2 FQNNGV. The DNA for the CDR3 is TGTGCCAGCACCGAACTAGCGGGGGGGCTTGAGCAGTACTTC. This encodes CASTELAGGLEQYF.

This chain links TRBV7-9 with TRBJ2-1; 8 positions match TRBD1. The germline V gene has CDR1 SEHNR and CDR2 FQNEAQ (reference sequence). V was pared by 4 bases and J by 9 bases, with 5 bases of the junction left unmatched. The CDR3 is 13 amino acids. In DNA form, the CDR3 reads TGTGCCAGCAGCTCAGGACAGGGCTCTGAGCAGTTCTTC. Protein: CASSSGQGSEQFF.

The J gene is TRBJ2-3, the V gene TRBV5-4; 10 positions agree with TRBD2. The V segment lost 6 bases and the J segment 4 bases; nucleotides outside the gene matches: 11. CDR3 length: 16 residues. Looked up from germline, CDR1 is SGHNT and CDR2 is YYREEE (reference sequence). CDR3 sequence reads: CASMLAGESRPDTQYF. The CDR3, as DNA: TGTGCCAGCATGCTAGCGGGAGAATCCCGCCCAGATACGCAGTATTTT. Full variable domain (remainder filled in from reference TRBV5-4 and TRBJ2-3): ETGVTQSPTHLIKTRGQQVTLRCSSQSGHNTVSWYQQALGQGPQFIFQYYREEENGRGNFPPRFSGLQFPNYSSELNVNALELDDSALYLCASMLAGESRPDTQYFGPGTRLTVL.